Described below is a single TCR beta chain sequence and its context. The data stem from a study of OX40 agonist ivuxolimab in advanced cancers. Per germline, CDR1 SGDLS and CDR2 YYNGEE. V lost 3 bases, J lost 0 bases, and 10 bases lay in between. The CDR3 totals 14 residues. Samples were taken at baseline and on day 1 of cycles 4 and 7. Sequenced by immunoSEQ multiplex PCR; TCRdb stores in-frame clones only, minus some. The repertoire holds around 13,000 clones, with 65% to 70% as singletons. Here the sequenced sample was CD4+ or CD8+ T cells sorted from blood, taken in a trial of the OX40 agonist ivuxolimab. This clonotype was sampled from an adult with an advanced solid tumor such as melanoma, head and neck, liver or kidney cancer. The rearrangement joins TRBV9 to TRBJ2-7, with D possibly matching TRBD1 (5 bases). CDR3 nucleotide sequence: TGTGCCAGCAGCGGTTACGACAGCTCCTACGAGCAGTACTTC. As protein: CASSGYDSSYEQYF.